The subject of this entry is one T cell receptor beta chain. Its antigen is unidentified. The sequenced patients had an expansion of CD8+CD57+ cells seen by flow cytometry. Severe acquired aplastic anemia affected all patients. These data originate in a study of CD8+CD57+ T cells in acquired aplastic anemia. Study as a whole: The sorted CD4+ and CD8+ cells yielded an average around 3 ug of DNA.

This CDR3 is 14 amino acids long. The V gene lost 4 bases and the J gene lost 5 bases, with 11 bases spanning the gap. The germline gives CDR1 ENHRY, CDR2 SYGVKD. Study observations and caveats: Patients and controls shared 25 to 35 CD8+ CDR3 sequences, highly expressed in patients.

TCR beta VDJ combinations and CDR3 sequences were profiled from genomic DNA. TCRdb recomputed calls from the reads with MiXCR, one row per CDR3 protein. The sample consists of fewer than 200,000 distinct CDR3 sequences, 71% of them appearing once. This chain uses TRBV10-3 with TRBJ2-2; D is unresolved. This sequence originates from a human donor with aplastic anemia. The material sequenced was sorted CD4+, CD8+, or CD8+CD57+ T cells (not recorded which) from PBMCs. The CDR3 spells CAISGSGETGELFF. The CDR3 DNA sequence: TGTGCCATCAGTGGGTCGGGTGAGACCGGGGAGCTGTTTTTT.